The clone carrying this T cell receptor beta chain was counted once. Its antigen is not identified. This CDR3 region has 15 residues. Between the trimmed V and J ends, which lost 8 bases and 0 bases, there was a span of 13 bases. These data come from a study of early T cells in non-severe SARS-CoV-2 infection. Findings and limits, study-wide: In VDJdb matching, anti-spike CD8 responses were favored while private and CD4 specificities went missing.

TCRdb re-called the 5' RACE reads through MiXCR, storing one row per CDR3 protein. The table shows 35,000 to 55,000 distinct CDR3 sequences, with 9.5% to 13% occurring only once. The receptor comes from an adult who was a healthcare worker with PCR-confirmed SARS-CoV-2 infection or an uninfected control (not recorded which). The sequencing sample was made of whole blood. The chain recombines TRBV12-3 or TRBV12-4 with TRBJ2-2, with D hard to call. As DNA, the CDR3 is TGTGCCAGCCCCATGCGGCAGTCGAACACCGGGGAGCTGTTTTTT. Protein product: CASPMRQSNTGELFF.